This T cell receptor (beta chain) emerged from a study of blood T cell repertoires in COVID-19. V lost 3 bases to trimming and J lost 2 bases, with 10 bases between them. CDR1 is KGHDR and CDR2 is SFDVKD in the germline V gene. The CDR3 totals 16 residues. Only in-frame clones appear in the TCRdb table, and some are missing; sequencing was by immunoSEQ multiplex PCR. The sample consists of about 110,000 clones, 71% of them appearing once. This clonotype originated in a human donor with acute or convalescent COVID-19. The donor label of this sample is uncertain. The V call is TRBV24-1, the J call TRBJ2-6, with a weak D call TRBD2 (6 bases). Material: peripheral blood. The CDR3 nucleotides read TGTGCCACCAGTGATCCGACTAGTGCTGGGGCCAACGTCCTGACTTTC. This gives the protein CATSDPTSAGANVLTF.